These 30 T cell receptor beta chains were all obtained from the same sample, sequenced in a study of shared clonotypes between healthy human individuals. Terminally differentiated effector memory CD45RA+ cells were left out of the naive CD8 fraction, which was CD45RO-negative and positively selected for CCR7. The protocol was immunoSEQ multiplex PCR, while the TCRdb copy is restricted to in-frame clones and leaves out a portion. The sample lists around 550,000 clones, 85% to 95% occurring once. The specimen was naive CD8+ T cells sorted from blood. The receptors were gathered from a woman in her twenties or thirties in good health.

The V call is TRBV14, the J call TRBJ2-5; no clear D gene. CDR3 size: 16 residues. Trimming took off 4 bases at V and 2 bases at J, with 17 bases between the two ends. CDR1 and CDR2 (germline): SGHDN, FVKESK. The DNA for the CDR3 is TGTGCCAGCAGCCCCGATGGTTGGAGCTATCAAGAGACCCAGTACTTC. Protein product: CASSPDGWSYQETQYF.

This clone was detected only once. The chain uses TRBV20-1 and TRBJ2-1; D not resolved. This CDR3 has 11 amino acids. CDR1 is DFQATT, CDR2 SNEGSKA, per germline (reference sequence). Trimming stripped 0 bases from V and 6 bases from J, with 3 bases between. The CDR3 region is CSARDSNEQFF. Here the CDR3 DNA reads TGCAGTGCTAGAGATAGCAATGAGCAGTTCTTC.

The chain employs TRBV18 and TRBJ2-1, with D possibly being TRBD2 (5 bases). Trimming removed 1 base from V and 6 bases from J, with 13 bases in between. The CDR3 is 15 amino acids. Germline V gene data show CDR1 as KGHSH and CDR2 as LQKENI. CDR3 sequence (DNA): TGTGCCAGCTCACCACGTAGGACTGGGGTCAATGAGCAGTTCTTC. Protein: CASSPRRTGVNEQFF.

The chain carries TRBV18 and TRBJ1-5; the match to TRBD1 covers 11 bases. The CDR3 runs 17 residues. With V trimmed by 6 bases and J by 4 bases, 11 bases remained unmatched. Germline CDR1 is KGHSH and CDR2 is LQKENI. DNA of the CDR3: TGTGCCAGCTCCCTCCTAGAGGACAGGGGGCTAAATCAGCCCCAGCATTTT. This encodes CASSLLEDRGLNQPQHF.

The genes are TRBV10-2 and TRBJ2-1, with D unclear. The V and J ends lost 2 bases and 10 bases respectively, with 6 bases between them. Germline values: CDR1 WSHSY, CDR2 SAAADI. The CDR3 runs 11 residues. As DNA, the CDR3 is TGCGCCAGCAGTGAGGCACCGGAGCAGTTCTTC. It translates to CASSEAPEQFF.

This chain uses TRBV25-1 with TRBJ2-3; D may be TRBD2 (5 bases). This CDR3 contains 14 residues. Germline V gene lookup returns CDR1 MGHDK and CDR2 SYGVNS. Trimming removed 2 bases at V and 2 bases at J, with 8 bases between. In DNA, the CDR3 is TGTGCCAGCAGTGAAGGGAGATCCACAGATACGCAGTATTTT. Translation: CASSEGRSTDTQYF.

The rearrangement links TRBV28 to TRBJ1-5, with TRBD1 as a possible D gene (6 bases). Germline lookup yields CDR1 MDHEN and CDR2 SYDVKM. V was shortened by 3 bases and J by 2 bases, with 8 bases between the two germline ends. This CDR3 spans 14 amino acids. In nucleotides, the CDR3 is TGTGCCAGCAGTTTCTACAGGGGCAATCAGCCCCAGCATTTT. Translated: CASSFYRGNQPQHF.

This sequence joins TRBV6-4 and TRBJ2-3; tentative D call: TRBD2 (6 bases). Trimming left V 7 bases short and J 1 base short, with 21 bases between. Germline CDR1 reads MRHNA; CDR2 reads SNTAGT. The CDR3 spans 17 residues. The chain's CDR3 is CASTYPSLAPRTDTQYF. DNA for the CDR3: TGTGCCAGCACTTACCCTTCACTAGCCCCCCGCACAGATACGCAGTATTTT.

This chain uses TRBV6-5 with TRBJ2-7; D tentatively reads TRBD1 or TRBD2 (5 bases each). The CDR3 sequence is 15 residues long. Germline values: CDR1 MNHEY, CDR2 SVGAGI. V lost 4 bases and J lost 6, with 19 bases in between. The CDR3 spells CASSSLPGPTGEQYF. In DNA, the CDR3 is TGTGCCAGCAGTTCCTTACCGGGACCAACGGGCGAGCAGTACTTC.

This clone was counted once. This chain joins TRBV19 and TRBJ2-7; 12 bases agree with TRBD2. Germline V gene sequence: CDR1 LNHDA, CDR2 SQIVND (reference sequence). The CDR3 is 14 amino acids. V lost 5 bases, J lost 4 bases, and 3 bases stayed unmatched. As DNA, the CDR3 is TGTGCCAGTAGTCGACTAGCGGGAGTTTACGAGCAGTACTTC. Its protein product is CASSRLAGVYEQYF.

This chain joins TRBV5-6 and TRBJ2-3; D is unresolved. Germline lookup yields CDR1 SGHDT and CDR2 YYEEEE. Trimming left V 7 bases short and J 6 bases short, with 18 bases between. The CDR3 consists of 14 residues. The CDR3 loop is CASVTKSGPDTQYF. The CDR3 bases are TGTGCCAGCGTCACCAAAAGTGGCCCCGATACGCAGTATTTT.

The CDR3 protein is CASSASGSFNEQFF. DNA for the CDR3: TGTGCCAGCAGCGCAAGCGGGAGCTTCAATGAGCAGTTCTTC. The chain links TRBV9 to TRBJ2-1; TRBD2 matches at 8 bases. This CDR3 has 14 residues. The ends lost 3 bases at V and 6 bases at J; junction bases unmatched: 5. Germline V gives CDR1 SGDLS, CDR2 YYNGEE.

The V and J genes are TRBV28 and TRBJ1-5; D is unresolved. V was pared by 3 bases and J by 4 bases, with 19 bases between. The length of the CDR3 is 17 residues. Germline values: CDR1 MDHEN, CDR2 SYDVKM. The CDR3 loop reads CASSLWRVGSGNQPQHF. Here the CDR3 DNA reads TGTGCCAGCAGTTTGTGGCGGGTGGGCAGTGGAAATCAGCCCCAGCATTTT.

The chain combines TRBV6-1 with TRBJ2-7; weak D call: TRBD2 (6 bases). The V end was cut by 8 bases, the J end by 3 bases, with 14 bases between. From germline, CDR1 is MNHNS and CDR2 SASEGT. CDR3 size: 13 residues. The CDR3 DNA sequence: TGTGCCAGCGGTCCGGGAGCCCTCTACGAGCAGTACTTC. This sequence encodes CASGPGALYEQYF.

The chain joins TRBV4-1 to TRBJ1-5; D is possibly TRBD1 (6 bases). The germline V gene encodes CDR1 MGHRA and CDR2 YSYEKL. The CDR3 extends over 14 amino acids. Trimming cost V 0 bases and J 5 bases, with 8 bases left between them. CDR3 region: CASSQEGAYQPQHF. The CDR3 DNA is TGCGCCAGCAGCCAAGAGGGGGCTTATCAGCCCCAGCATTTT.

Comment on this clone: Other DNA sequences in this sample translate to the same CDR3. The chain couples TRBV28 to TRBJ2-1; no definite D call. V was trimmed by 1 base and J by 2 bases, leaving 0 bases between them. The CDR3 runs 12 residues. Germline V gives CDR1 MDHEN, CDR2 SYDVKM. Written as DNA, the CDR3 is TGTGCCAGCAGTTTATCCTACAATGAGCAGTTCTTC. The encoded protein is CASSLSYNEQFF.

The chain recombines TRBV23-1 with TRBJ1-3, with a weak D call TRBD1 (5 bases). TRBV23-1 carries the ORF label, with uncertain function. V lost 1 base, J lost 0 bases, and 13 bases lay in between. The CDR3 has 17 residues. CDR3 protein: CASSQLLTQGSGNTIYF. As DNA, the CDR3 is TGCGCCAGCAGTCAATTATTGACGCAGGGCTCTGGAAACACCATATATTTT.

The chain recombines TRBV30 with TRBJ1-3; D call uncertain. CDR1 and CDR2 (germline): GTSNPN, SVGIG (reference sequence). This CDR3 has 14 residues. V was shortened by 5 bases and J by 1 base, with 12 bases between the two germline ends. Here the CDR3 DNA reads TGTGCCTGGTGGTCGCGGGCATCTGGAAACACCATATATTTT. This gives the protein CAWWSRASGNTIYF.

This clone was found once. This sequence joins TRBV19 and TRBJ1-4; D might be TRBD1 (6 bases). CDR1 LNHDA and CDR2 SQIVND come from the germline V gene (reference sequence). The ends were cut back, 7 bases at V and 11 bases at J, with 11 bases in the middle. The CDR3 has 11 residues. CDR3: CASKGDEKLFF. The CDR3 nucleotides are TGTGCCAGTAAGGGGGACGAGAAACTGTTTTTT.

The J gene is TRBJ2-3, the V gene TRBV7-3; 7 nucleotides match TRBD2. Germline CDR1 SGHTA, CDR2 FQGTGA. V shed 1 base and J 2 bases; nucleotides not matched to a gene: 6. The CDR3 covers 16 residues. CDR3 residues: CASSLIAGSFTDTQYF. Here the CDR3 DNA reads TGTGCCAGCAGCTTAATAGCGGGCAGCTTCACAGATACGCAGTATTTT. The complete variable domain, with remaining parts taken from reference TRBV7-3 and TRBJ2-3, reads GAGVSQTPSNKVTEKGKYVELRCDPISGHTALYWYRQSLGQGPEFLIYFQGTGAADDSGLPNDRFFAVRPEGSVSTLKIQRTERGDSAVYLCASSLIAGSFTDTQYFGPGTRLTVL.

The chain is built from TRBV7-8 and TRBJ2-1; TRBD2 matches at 10 bases. V was clipped by 5 bases and J by 5 bases; unmatched bases: 9. CDR1 and CDR2 (germline): SGHVS, FQNEAQ. This CDR3 contains 16 residues. In DNA form, the CDR3 reads TGTGCCAGCAGCCAAACCGGGACTAGCGTAGACAATGAGCAGTTCTTC. Amino acid sequence: CASSQTGTSVDNEQFF.

The chain couples TRBV5-6 to TRBJ2-2; D is undetermined. The CDR3 sequence is 12 residues long. CDR1 is SGHDT and CDR2 is YYEEEE in the germline V gene. V was pared by 0 bases and J by 6 bases, with 3 bases between. This CDR3 reads CASSLDPGELFF. The CDR3 nucleotides read TGTGCCAGCAGCTTGGACCCCGGGGAGCTGTTTTTT.

The V call is TRBV28, the J call TRBJ1-5; D is possibly TRBD1 (6 bases). The CDR3 sequence is 16 residues long. Germline CDR1 MDHEN, CDR2 SYDVKM. Between the trimmed V and J ends, which lost 4 bases and 5 bases, there was a span of 18 bases. The CDR3 bases are TGTGCCAGCAGTTCCCCATTGGGGGGCCTAGATCAGCCCCAGCATTTT. As protein: CASSSPLGGLDQPQHF.

V is TRBV2 and J is TRBJ2-3; D is possibly TRBD1 (5 bases). Trimming took 0 bases from V and 4 from J, leaving 20 bases between them. Germline lookup yields CDR1 SNHLY and CDR2 FYNNEI. The CDR3 loop spans 18 amino acids. The CDR3 nucleotides read TGTGCCAGCAGTGAAGCGCTTCCGGACATTGAAAGGGCAGATACGCAGTATTTT. This codes for CASSEALPDIERADTQYF.

The J gene is TRBJ1-1, the V gene TRBV28; tentative D call: TRBD1 (5 bases). The germline V and J ends were trimmed by 5 bases and 1 base, with 11 bases remaining between them. CDR3 length: 14 residues. The germline V gene encodes CDR1 MDHEN and CDR2 SYDVKM. The CDR3, as DNA: TGTGCCAGCAGTCTGACAGTCGGGAACACTGAAGCTTTCTTT. Translation: CASSLTVGNTEAFF.

The DNA of the CDR3 is TGCAGCGCCACTCCGCCAGGGAACTATGGCTACACCTTC. Translating gives CSATPPGNYGYTF. The rearrangement uses TRBV29-1 and TRBJ1-2; a possible D gene is TRBD1 (5 bases). This CDR3 is built from 13 residues. Germline V lookup: CDR1 SQVTM, CDR2 ANQGSEA. V was cut by 7 bases and J by 2 bases, with 14 bases left in between.

The genes are TRBV23-1 and TRBJ1-6; no reliable D call. TRBV23-1 falls under the ORF class, with uncertain function. This CDR3 comprises 11 residues. The germline V and J ends were trimmed by 11 bases and 8 bases, with 10 bases remaining between them. The CDR3, as DNA: TGCGCCTTTGGGCCGGATTCACCCCTCCACTTT. Amino acids: CAFGPDSPLHF.

This rearrangement joins TRBV28 to TRBJ2-3, with D unclear. The CDR3 extends over 15 amino acids. Trimming took off 6 bases at V and 4 bases at J, with 17 bases between the two ends. CDR1 is MDHEN, CDR2 SYDVKM, per germline. CDR3 loop: CASSPQNPDPDTQYF. DNA of the CDR3: TGTGCCAGCAGCCCCCAGAATCCCGACCCAGATACGCAGTATTTT.

Comment on this clone: One junction end disagrees with the germline gene, perhaps due to a read error. This chain connects TRBV5-6 to TRBJ2-7, with D tentatively TRBD1 or TRBD2 (5 bases each). The germline CDR1 and CDR2 sequences are SGHDT and YYEEEE. This CDR3 region has 14 residues. CDR3 DNA: TGTTCCAGCAGCCCGGGACCCTTGTCGGTGGGGCAGTACTTC. It yields the protein CSSSPGPLSVGQYF.

A note on this clone: Additional DNA sequences in this sample encode the identical CDR3. The chain has TRBV19 and TRBJ2-1, with TRBD2 identical over 9 bases. This CDR3 comprises 15 residues. Germline trimming cut 3 bases from V and 4 bases from J; bases unmatched to any gene: 4. CDR1 is LNHDA and CDR2 is SQIVND in the germline V gene (reference sequence). The CDR3 loop is CASSIGLAGYNEQFF. CDR3 coding DNA: TGTGCCAGTAGTATTGGCCTAGCGGGATACAATGAGCAGTTCTTC.